This TCR beta chain was profiled in a study of early T cells in non-severe SARS-CoV-2 infection. Study information: Sequencing was performed on bulk RNA from unsorted whole blood, leaving chains unpaired. Study-level findings and limits: VDJdb-based matching was biased toward anti-spike CD8 responses and missed private and CD4 specificities.

This clonotype was detected only a few times. Its antigen is currently unknown. In germline, CDR1 is MDHEN, CDR2 SYDVKM. The CDR3 extends over 16 amino acids. Trimming at V came to 4 bases and at J to 4 bases, leaving 12 bases not matched to a gene. Individual cDNA molecules received unique molecular identifiers. TCRdb reanalysed the 5' RACE reads using MiXCR and keeps one entry per CDR3 protein. In the table there are approximately 90,000 distinct CDR3 sequences, around a sixth of which are singletons. The chain combines TRBV28 with TRBJ2-5; 7 nucleotides line up with TRBD1. This receptor was identified in an adult who was a healthcare worker with PCR-confirmed SARS-CoV-2 infection or an uninfected control (not recorded which). The source material was whole blood, sampled at baseline. CDR3 loop: CASSSPYSTGVETQYF. The CDR3 bases are TGTGCCAGCAGTTCCCCATACTCAACAGGGGTAGAGACCCAGTACTTC.